This is a list of T cell receptor beta chains from one sample in a study of T cell responses to AZD1222 COVID-19 vaccine. The data were produced by immunoSEQ multiplex PCR, yet TCRdb's version contains in-frame clones alone and is incomplete. The repertoire holds about 140,000 clones, with over 90% as singletons. The sample here was peripheral blood, taken on day 0 of AZD1222 vaccination. These receptors were obtained from an adult in good health. The CDR3 runs from the conserved cysteine through the conserved F or W.

CASSLGTGSAEQYF	TRBV3-1/TRBV3-2	TRBJ2-7
CASSFPGQETQYF	TRBV7-9	TRBJ2-5
CASSSFRQNTEAFF	TRBV6-5	TRBJ1-1
CATREAGTDTQYF	TRBV24-1	TRBJ2-3
CTSSHGDRLHGYTF	TRBV1	TRBJ1-2
CAWSVEGIYNSPLHF	TRBV30	TRBJ1-6
CASSLTQNTEAFF	TRBV19	TRBJ1-1
CAWSGDGRMNTEAFF	TRBV30	TRBJ1-1
CASSLGLGDTQYF	TRBV5-8	TRBJ2-3
CASSLAQTDTQYF	TRBV5-6	TRBJ2-3
CASSLDPASSGNTIYF	TRBV5-4	TRBJ1-3
CASSLDGGSYEQYF	TRBV5-1	TRBJ2-7
CATSRDLGTEQYF	TRBV15	TRBJ2-7
CASSLVPGVIGYEQYF	TRBV5-1	TRBJ2-7
CASSLADGINEKLFF	TRBV11-1	TRBJ1-4
CASRYGLNPYNEQFF	TRBV28	TRBJ2-1
CASSVTGGGQGQPQHF	TRBV28	TRBJ1-5
CASSLAGQDLNTEAFF	TRBV5-1	TRBJ1-1
CASSPARAGSTDTQYF	TRBV25-1	TRBJ2-3
CASSYSTLAGWFF	TRBV6-5	TRBJ2-1
CAWSSLAERYPRTDTQYF	TRBV30	TRBJ2-3
CATSDGTGPTGELFF	TRBV24-1	TRBJ2-2
CASREGRASGANVLTF	TRBV10-2	TRBJ2-6
CATSDLSDTVHF	TRBV24-1	TRBJ1-5
CASSFGESYEQYF	TRBV5-1	TRBJ2-7
CAISESRLNTEAFF	TRBV10-3	TRBJ1-1
CASSILSSNQPQHF	TRBV19	TRBJ1-5
CASSIRDRGPDTQYF	TRBV21-1	TRBJ2-3
CASSQSSGGYYGYTF	TRBV4-1	TRBJ1-2
CAWSDPTGGLGYTF	TRBV30	TRBJ1-2
CASSQRQGDSYGYTF	TRBV4-1	TRBJ1-2
CASSPTAGGVSEQYF	TRBV11-2	TRBJ2-7
CASSVGFGRESYEQYF	TRBV9	TRBJ2-7
CATSDSYGLAGMIQETQYF	TRBV24-1	TRBJ2-5
CASSPGTGAEKLFF	TRBV27	TRBJ1-4
CASGGHRGSYNEQFF	TRBV11-2	TRBJ2-1
CASSLGETRYNEQFF	TRBV28	TRBJ2-1
CASSPGGHLNTEAFF	TRBV2	TRBJ1-1
CASSEAQGSLRPQHF	TRBV6-1	TRBJ1-5
CASSMGYRAQREQFF	TRBV19	TRBJ2-1
CASSHETGKDYGYTF	TRBV3-1/TRBV3-2	TRBJ1-2
CASYGGNSGANVLTF	TRBV27	TRBJ2-6
CAQGEPGELFF	TRBV21-1	TRBJ2-2
CASSPTGGTNTEAFF	TRBV18	TRBJ1-1
CASSYPGSPLHF	TRBV6-5	TRBJ1-6
CASSLGTGVSEETQYF	TRBV9	TRBJ2-5
CASSMTGYGYTF	TRBV11-2	TRBJ1-2
CASSPVSGHFGSGNTIYF	TRBV7-9	TRBJ1-3
CASSRQQGDTEAFF	TRBV19	TRBJ1-1
CASAPRAGEETQYF	TRBV5-1	TRBJ2-5
CASSLPTSGYTF	TRBV5-6	TRBJ1-2
CVGSSYNEQFF	TRBV30	TRBJ2-1
CASRPTGGNDGYTF	TRBV6-5	TRBJ1-2